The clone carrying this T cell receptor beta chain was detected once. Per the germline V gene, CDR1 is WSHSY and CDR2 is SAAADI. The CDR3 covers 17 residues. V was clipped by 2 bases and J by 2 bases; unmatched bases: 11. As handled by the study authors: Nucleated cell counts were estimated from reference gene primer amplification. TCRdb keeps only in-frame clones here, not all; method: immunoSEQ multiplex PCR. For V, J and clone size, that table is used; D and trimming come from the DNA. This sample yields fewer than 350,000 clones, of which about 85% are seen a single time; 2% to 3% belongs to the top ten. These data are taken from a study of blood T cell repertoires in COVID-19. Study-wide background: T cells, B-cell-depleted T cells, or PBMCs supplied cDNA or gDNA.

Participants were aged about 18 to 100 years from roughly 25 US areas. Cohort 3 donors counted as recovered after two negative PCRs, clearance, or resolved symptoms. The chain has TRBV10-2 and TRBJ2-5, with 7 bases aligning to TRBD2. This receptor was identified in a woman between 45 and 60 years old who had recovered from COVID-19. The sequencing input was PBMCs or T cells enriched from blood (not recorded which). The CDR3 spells CASSELPGRGSQETQYF. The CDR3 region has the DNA TGCGCCAGCAGTGAGCTACCGGGGCGGGGGAGTCAAGAGACCCAGTACTTC.